Described below is a single TCR beta chain sequence and its context. The source of the sample is a study of CD8 T cells in Susac syndrome. The CDR3 loop spans 13 amino acids. Germline-derived CDR1 and CDR2 are MNHNS and SASEGT. The germline V and J ends were trimmed by 8 bases and 6 bases, with 14 bases remaining between them. Random hexamers were used to reverse transcribe roughly 0.5 to 1 ug of RNA. The amplification used immunoSEQ multiplex PCR on TCR beta CDR3; it spanned 54 Vbeta and 13 Jbeta. TCRdb fed the immunoSEQ multiplex PCR reads into MiXCR, producing one record per CDR3 protein. In the table there are about 280,000 distinct CDR3 sequences, around 84% of which are singletons.

The material sequenced was CD8+ T cells from PBMCs. J is TRBJ2-1 and V is TRBV6-1; D might be TRBD2 (5 bases). This sequence originates from a human donor with multiple sclerosis. CDR3 region: CASAPVGVNEQFF. The CDR3, as DNA: TGTGCCAGCGCTCCTGTGGGAGTCAATGAGCAGTTCTTC.